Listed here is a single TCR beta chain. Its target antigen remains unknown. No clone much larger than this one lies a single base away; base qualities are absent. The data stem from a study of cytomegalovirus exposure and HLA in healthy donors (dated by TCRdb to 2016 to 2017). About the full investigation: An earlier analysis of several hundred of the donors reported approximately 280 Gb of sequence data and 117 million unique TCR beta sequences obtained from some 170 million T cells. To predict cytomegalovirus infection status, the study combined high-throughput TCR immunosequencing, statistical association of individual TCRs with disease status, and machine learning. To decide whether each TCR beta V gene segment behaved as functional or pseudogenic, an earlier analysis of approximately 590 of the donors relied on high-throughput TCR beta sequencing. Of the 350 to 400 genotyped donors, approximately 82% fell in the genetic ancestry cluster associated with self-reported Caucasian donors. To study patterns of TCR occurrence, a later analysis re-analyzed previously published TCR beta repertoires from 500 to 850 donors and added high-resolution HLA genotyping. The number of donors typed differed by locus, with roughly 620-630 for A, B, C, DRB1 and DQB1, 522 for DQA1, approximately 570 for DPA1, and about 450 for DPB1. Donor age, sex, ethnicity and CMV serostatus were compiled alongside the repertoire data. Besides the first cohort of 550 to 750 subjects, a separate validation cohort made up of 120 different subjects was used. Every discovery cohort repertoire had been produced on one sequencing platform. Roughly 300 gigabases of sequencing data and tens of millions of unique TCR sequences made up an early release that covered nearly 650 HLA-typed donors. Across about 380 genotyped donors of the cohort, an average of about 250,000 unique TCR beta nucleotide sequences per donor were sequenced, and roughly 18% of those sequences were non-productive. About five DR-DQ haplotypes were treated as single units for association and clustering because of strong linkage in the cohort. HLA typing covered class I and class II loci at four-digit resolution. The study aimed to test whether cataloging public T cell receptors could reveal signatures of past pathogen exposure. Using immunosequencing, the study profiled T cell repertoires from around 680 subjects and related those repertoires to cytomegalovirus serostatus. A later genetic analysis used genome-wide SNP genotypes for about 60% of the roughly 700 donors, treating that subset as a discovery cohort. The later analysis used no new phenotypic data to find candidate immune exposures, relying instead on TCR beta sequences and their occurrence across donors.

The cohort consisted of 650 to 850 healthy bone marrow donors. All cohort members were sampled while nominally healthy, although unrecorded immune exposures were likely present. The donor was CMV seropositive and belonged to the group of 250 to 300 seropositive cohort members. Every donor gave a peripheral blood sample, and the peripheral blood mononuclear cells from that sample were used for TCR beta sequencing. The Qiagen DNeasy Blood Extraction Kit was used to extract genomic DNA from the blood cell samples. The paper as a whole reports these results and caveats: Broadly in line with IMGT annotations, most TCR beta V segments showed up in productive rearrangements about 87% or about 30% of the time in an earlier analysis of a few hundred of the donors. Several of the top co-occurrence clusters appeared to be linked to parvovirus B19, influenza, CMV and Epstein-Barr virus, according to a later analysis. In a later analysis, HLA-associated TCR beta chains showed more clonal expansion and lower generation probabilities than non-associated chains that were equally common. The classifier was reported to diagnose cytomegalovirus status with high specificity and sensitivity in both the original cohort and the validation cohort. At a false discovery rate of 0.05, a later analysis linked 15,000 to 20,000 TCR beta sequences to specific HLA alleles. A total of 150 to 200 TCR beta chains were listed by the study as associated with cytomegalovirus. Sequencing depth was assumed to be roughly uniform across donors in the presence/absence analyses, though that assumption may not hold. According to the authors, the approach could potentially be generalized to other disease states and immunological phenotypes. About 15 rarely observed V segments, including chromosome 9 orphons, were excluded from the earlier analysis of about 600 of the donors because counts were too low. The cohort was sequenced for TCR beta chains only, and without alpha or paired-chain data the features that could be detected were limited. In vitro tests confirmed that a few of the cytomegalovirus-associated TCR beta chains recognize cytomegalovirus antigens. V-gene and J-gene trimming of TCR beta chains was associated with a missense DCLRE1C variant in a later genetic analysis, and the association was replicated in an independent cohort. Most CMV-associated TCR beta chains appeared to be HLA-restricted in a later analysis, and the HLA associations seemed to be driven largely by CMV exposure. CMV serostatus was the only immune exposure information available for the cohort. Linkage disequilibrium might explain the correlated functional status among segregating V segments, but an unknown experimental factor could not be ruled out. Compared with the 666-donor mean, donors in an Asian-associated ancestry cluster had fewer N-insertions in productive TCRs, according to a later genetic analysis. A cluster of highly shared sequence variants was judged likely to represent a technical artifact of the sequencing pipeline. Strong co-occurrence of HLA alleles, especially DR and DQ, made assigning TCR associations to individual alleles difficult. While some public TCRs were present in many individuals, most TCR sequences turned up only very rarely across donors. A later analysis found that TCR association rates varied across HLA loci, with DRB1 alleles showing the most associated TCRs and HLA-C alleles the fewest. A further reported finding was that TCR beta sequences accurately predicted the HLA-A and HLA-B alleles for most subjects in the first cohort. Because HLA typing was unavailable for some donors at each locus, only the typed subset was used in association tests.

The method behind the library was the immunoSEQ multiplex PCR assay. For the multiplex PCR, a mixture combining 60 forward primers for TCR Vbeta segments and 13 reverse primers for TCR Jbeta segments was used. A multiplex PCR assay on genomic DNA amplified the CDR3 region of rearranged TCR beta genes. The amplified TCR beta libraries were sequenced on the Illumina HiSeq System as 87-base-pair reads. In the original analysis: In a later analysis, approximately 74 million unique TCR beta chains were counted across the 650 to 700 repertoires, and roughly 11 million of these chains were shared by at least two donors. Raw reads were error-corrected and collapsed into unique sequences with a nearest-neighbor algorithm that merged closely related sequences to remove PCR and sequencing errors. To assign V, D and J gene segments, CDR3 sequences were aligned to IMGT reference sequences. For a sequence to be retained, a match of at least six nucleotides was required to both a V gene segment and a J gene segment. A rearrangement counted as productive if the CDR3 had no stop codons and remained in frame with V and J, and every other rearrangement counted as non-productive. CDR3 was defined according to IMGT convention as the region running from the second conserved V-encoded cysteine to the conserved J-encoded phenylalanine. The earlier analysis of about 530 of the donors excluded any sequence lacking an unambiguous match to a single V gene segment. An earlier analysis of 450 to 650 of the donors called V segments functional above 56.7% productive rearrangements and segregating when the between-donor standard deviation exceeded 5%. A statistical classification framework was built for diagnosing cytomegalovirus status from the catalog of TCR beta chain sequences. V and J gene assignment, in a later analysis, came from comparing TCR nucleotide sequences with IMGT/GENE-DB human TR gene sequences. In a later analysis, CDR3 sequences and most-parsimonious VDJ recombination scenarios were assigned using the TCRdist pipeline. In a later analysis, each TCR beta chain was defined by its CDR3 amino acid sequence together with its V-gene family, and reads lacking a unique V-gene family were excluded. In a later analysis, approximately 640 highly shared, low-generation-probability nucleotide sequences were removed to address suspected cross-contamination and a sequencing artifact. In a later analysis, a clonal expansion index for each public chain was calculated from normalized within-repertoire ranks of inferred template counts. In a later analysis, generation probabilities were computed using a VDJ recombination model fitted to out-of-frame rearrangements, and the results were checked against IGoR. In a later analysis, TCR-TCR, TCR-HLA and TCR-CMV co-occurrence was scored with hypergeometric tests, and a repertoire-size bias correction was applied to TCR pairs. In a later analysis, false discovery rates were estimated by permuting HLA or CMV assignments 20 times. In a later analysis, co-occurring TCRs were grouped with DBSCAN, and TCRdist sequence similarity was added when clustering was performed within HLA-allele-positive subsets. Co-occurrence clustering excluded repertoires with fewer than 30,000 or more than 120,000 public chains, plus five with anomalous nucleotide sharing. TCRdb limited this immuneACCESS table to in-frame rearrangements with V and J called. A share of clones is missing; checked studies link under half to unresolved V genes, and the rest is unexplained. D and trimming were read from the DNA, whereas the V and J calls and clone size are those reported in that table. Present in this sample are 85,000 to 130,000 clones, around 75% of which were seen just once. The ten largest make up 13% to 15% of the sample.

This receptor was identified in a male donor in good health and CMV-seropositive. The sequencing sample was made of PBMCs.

Here is the DNA: TGTGCCAGCAGTCCAACGGGCAGGGGGACTGAAGCTTTCTTT. It translates as CASSPTGRGTEAFF. This chain is built from TRBV28 and TRBJ1-1; a stretch of 7 junction bases matches TRBD1. Measured from the cysteine to the phenylalanine, the CDR3 is 14 residues long. CDR3 DNA only is kept here, 42 bases in frame from base 1. After removal of 5 bases from V and 5 bases from J, the junction retains 8 bases not matched to a gene. From the germline V gene, CDR1 is MDHEN and CDR2 is SYDVKM.